Listed here are 16 T cell receptor beta chains from one sample, sequenced in a study of blood T cell repertoires in COVID-19. Profiling relied on immunoSEQ multiplex PCR, and the TCRdb table lists in-frame clones only, not all of them. The table shows over 110,000 clones, with 75% to 90% occurring only once. Sequences were obtained from PBMCs or T cells enriched from blood (not recorded which). The receptors stem from a man over 45 in a cohort exposed to, infected with or recovered from COVID-19 (not recorded which).

The gene calls are TRBV27 and TRBJ2-1; 13 nucleotides match TRBD2. V gave up 6 bases and J gave up 11 bases; unmatched junction bases: 7. Germline V gene data show CDR1 as MNHEY and CDR2 as SMNVEV (reference sequence). The CDR3 runs 14 residues. The CDR3 is CASSGLAGDGKQFF. The CDR3, as DNA: TGTGCCAGCAGCGGACTAGCGGGAGACGGGAAGCAGTTCTTC.

The V gene is TRBV3-1 (or the pseudogene TRBV3-2), the J gene TRBJ2-3; possibly TRBD2 for D (5 bases). V was pared by 0 bases and J by 3 bases, with 10 bases between. This CDR3 comprises 15 residues. Germline V gives CDR1 LGHDT, CDR2 YNNKEL (reference sequence). Here the CDR3 reads CASSQEEGRTDTQYF. In DNA form, the CDR3 reads TGTGCCAGCAGCCAAGAAGAAGGGAGAACAGATACGCAGTATTTT.

CDR3 in DNA: TGTGCCAGCACCTCGGACAGCTACACCTTC. It yields the protein CASTSDSYTF. This chain connects TRBV6-5 to TRBJ1-2, with a weak D call TRBD1 (5 bases). The germline gives CDR1 MNHEY, CDR2 SVGAGI. The ends were cut back, 7 bases at V and 9 bases at J, with 9 bases in the middle. The CDR3 length is 10 residues.

This clone was seen a single time. The chain is built from TRBV3-1 (or the pseudogene TRBV3-2) and TRBJ2-7, with a possible D match to TRBD1 (5 bases). This CDR3 spans 14 amino acids. Germline assignment: CDR1 LGHDT and CDR2 YNNKEL (reference sequence). Trimming shortened V by 6 bases and J by 7 bases, and 19 bases separated the two germline ends. Here the CDR3 DNA reads TGTGCCAGCAGACTCGGGCTACAGGTGGGGGAGCAGTACTTC. It translates to CASRLGLQVGEQYF.

This sequence joins TRBV5-1 and TRBJ2-7, with 7 bases aligning to TRBD1. CDR3 length: 14 residues. Per the germline V gene, CDR1 is SGHRS and CDR2 is YFSETQ. V was pared by 5 bases and J by 4 bases, with 9 bases of the junction left unmatched. The CDR3 is CASSQGDARYEQYF. The CDR3 DNA sequence: TGCGCCAGCAGTCAGGGGGATGCTAGGTACGAGCAGTACTTC.

The chain is built from TRBV3-1 (or the pseudogene TRBV3-2) and TRBJ2-1, with D possibly matching TRBD1 (6 bases). V lost 0 bases and J 8 bases, leaving 11 bases between the germline ends. The CDR3 has 14 residues. Germline V gene data show CDR1 as LGHDT and CDR2 as YNNKEL (reference sequence). In DNA form, the CDR3 reads TGTGCCAGCAGCCAAGAAACAGGGCGCCATGAGCAGTTCTTC. Translated: CASSQETGRHEQFF.

The chain joins TRBV3-1 (or the pseudogene TRBV3-2) to TRBJ2-5, with TRBD2 identical over 14 bases. The CDR3 spans 15 residues. The V gene end was trimmed by 1 base and the J gene end by 10 bases; junction bases not matched to a gene: 5. Germline CDR1 and CDR2: LGHDT and YNNKEL (reference sequence). The CDR3 DNA reads TGTGCCAGCAGCCAAGGGACTAGCGGGAGGAGCAGCCAGTACTTC. Its translation is CASSQGTSGRSSQYF.

V is TRBV27 and J is TRBJ1-1, with TRBD1 identical over 7 bases. The CDR3 consists of 13 residues. Germline-derived CDR1 and CDR2 are MNHEY and SMNVEV (reference sequence). J lost 8 bases, V lost 5 bases, and 8 bases had no gene match. As DNA, the CDR3 is TGTGCCAGCAGTCCTCGACAGGGCTACGAAGCTTTCTTT. This translates into CASSPRQGYEAFF.

In its sample, this clone was seen once. This chain uses TRBV3-1 (or the pseudogene TRBV3-2) with TRBJ2-3; D not resolved. V lost 3 bases and J lost 3, with 7 bases in between. Per the germline V gene, CDR1 is LGHDT and CDR2 is YNNKEL (reference sequence). The CDR3 sequence is 13 residues long. This chain's CDR3 is CASSQRSTDTQYF. In DNA, the CDR3 is TGTGCCAGCAGCCAGAGATCAACAGATACGCAGTATTTT.

This chain connects TRBV5-1 to TRBJ1-1; D is possibly TRBD1 (5 bases). With 0 bases removed from V and 2 bases from J, the gap between germline ends came to 23 bases. Per germline, CDR1 SGHRS and CDR2 YFSETQ. This CDR3 is built from 19 residues. CDR3 amino acids: CASSLVGSFGGFPNTEAFF. As DNA, the CDR3 is TGCGCCAGCAGCTTGGTGGGCAGCTTCGGGGGTTTTCCTAACACTGAAGCTTTCTTT.

The genes are TRBV9 and TRBJ1-6; D gene unclear. The V end was cut by 3 bases, the J end by 5 bases, with 15 bases between. This CDR3 has 16 residues. Germline V gene lookup returns CDR1 SGDLS and CDR2 YYNGEE. CDR3 sequence (DNA): TGTGCCAGCAGCGCCGTCGCCATTTCAGATAATTCACCCCTCCACTTT. Amino acid sequence: CASSAVAISDNSPLHF.

CDR3 bases: TGTGCCAGCCGGTCCGGGGGAGCGAACTATGGCTACACCTTC. Encoded protein: CASRSGGANYGYTF. This sequence joins TRBV27 and TRBJ1-2; D might be TRBD1 (5 bases). V was trimmed by 8 bases and J by 2 bases, leaving 15 bases between them. Germline V CDR1 and CDR2: MNHEY, SMNVEV (reference sequence). There are 14 residues in the CDR3.

The chain links TRBV7-2 to TRBJ2-7; possibly TRBD2 for D (6 bases). CDR1 is SGHTA, CDR2 FQGNSA, per germline. Trimming took 4 bases from V and 6 from J, leaving 13 bases between them. The CDR3 consists of 13 residues. CDR3 amino acids: CASSSLALSEQYF. The CDR3 region has the DNA TGTGCCAGCAGCTCACTAGCCCTCTCCGAGCAGTACTTC.

This chain joins TRBV4-1 and TRBJ2-5; TRBD2 agrees at 9 bases. CDR3 size: 14 residues. Per the germline V gene, CDR1 is MGHRA and CDR2 is YSYEKL. Trimming took 4 bases from V and 0 from J; bases not matched to a gene: 0. Here the CDR3 reads CASSPSGNQETQYF. DNA for the CDR3: TGCGCCAGCAGCCCTAGCGGGAACCAAGAGACCCAGTACTTC.

This chain joins TRBV27 and TRBJ2-3; 13 bases map to TRBD2. J was trimmed by 2 bases and V by 7 bases; bases with no gene match: 6. CDR3 length: 16 residues. Germline CDR1 reads MNHEY; CDR2 reads SMNVEV (reference sequence). CDR3 in DNA: TGTGCCAGCACCAAGGGACTAGCGGGATTCACAGATACGCAGTATTTT. Its translation is CASTKGLAGFTDTQYF.

This clone has a handful of counts. This rearrangement joins TRBV9 to TRBJ1-1, with D perhaps TRBD1 (6 bases). Germline loops: CDR1 SGDLS, CDR2 YYNGEE. The ends were cut back, 3 bases at V and 10 bases at J, with 16 bases in the middle. The CDR3 runs 13 residues. The CDR3 coding sequence is TGTGCCAGCAGCGCTACAGGGTTTGGAGGAGCTTTCTTT. Its translation is CASSATGFGGAFF.